The source of this T cell receptor (beta chain) is a study of blood T cell repertoires in COVID-19. In the authors' methods: Cell counts per sample came from amplifying reference gene primers. TCRdb keeps only in-frame clones here, not all; method: immunoSEQ multiplex PCR. Clonal size and the V and J genes are those of that table, whereas D and trimming came from the DNA. Of over 250,000 clones in the sample, approximately 84% were seen once. After removal of 5 bases from V and 8 bases from J, the junction contained 9 bases not matched to a gene. The CDR3 is 15 residues long. Germline loops: CDR1 MNHNY, CDR2 SVGAGI (reference sequence). The Seattle site enrolled patients during active infection and followed them longitudinally.

The source of this sequence is a human donor with COVID-19, enrolled during active disease. The donor label of this sample is uncertain. Sequencing used peripheral blood. The gene calls are TRBV6-6 and TRBJ1-4; 9 nucleotides align to TRBD1. The CDR3 nucleotides read TGTGCCAGCAGTACCCGGGACAGGGTTGGAGAAAAACTGTTTTTT. Translating it yields CASSTRDRVGEKLFF.